This T cell receptor beta chain is from a study of response to subunit inactivated influenza vaccine. A single record per CDR3 protein comes from TCRdb applying MiXCR to the RT-PCR reads. This table has 650,000 to 850,000 distinct CDR3 sequences, around 14% appearing once. This clonotype was seen only a few times. The CDR3 totals 15 residues. The ends lost 5 bases at V and 3 bases at J; junction bases unmatched: 7. CDR1 and CDR2 (germline): MDHEN, SYDVKM. The receptor was derived from a man between 50 and 59 years old who received an inactivated influenza vaccine. The material sequenced was PBMCs from blood, taken 14 days before vaccination. The genes are TRBV28 and TRBJ2-7; TRBD2 aligns across 10 bases. CDR3 residues: CASSPLLAGDYEQYF. For the CDR3, the DNA is TGTGCCAGCAGTCCCCTCCTAGCGGGAGACTACGAGCAGTACTTC.